The 6 T cell receptor beta chains listed next were all sequenced from one sample in a study of T-cell memory formation after mild COVID-19. TCRdb ran MiXCR on the 5' RACE reads and lists one entry per CDR3 protein. In the table there are about 400,000 distinct CDR3 sequences, more than 15% of which are singletons. What was sequenced was PBMCs or a T cell subset sorted from them (not recorded which). All receptors derive from a man between 18 and 29 years old who had mild COVID-19 (a few samples of this study predate the infection). Cell type and time point are not known.

The chain is built from TRBV6-5 and TRBJ2-7, with 11 nucleotides matching TRBD1. The V gene's germline CDR1 is MNHEY and CDR2 SVGAGI. Trimming at V came to 5 bases and at J to 5 bases, leaving 2 bases not matched to a gene. This CDR3 region has 13 residues. The CDR3 region is CASSRTGGHEQYF. The CDR3 bases are TGTGCCAGCAGTCGGACAGGGGGCCACGAGCAGTACTTC.

There are many counts of this clonotype. The V gene is TRBV2, the J gene TRBJ2-1; 8 nucleotides agree with TRBD2. V was pared by 4 bases and J by 8 bases, with 7 bases of the junction left unmatched. CDR3 length equals 14 residues. Germline CDR1 and CDR2: SNHLY and FYNNEI. The CDR3 loop reads CASSARNGGDEQFF. CDR3 coding DNA: TGTGCCAGCAGTGCCCGGAACGGGGGGGATGAGCAGTTCTTC.

This clonotype was picked up a small number of times. The chain combines TRBV12-3 or TRBV12-4 with TRBJ1-2, with 7 bases lining up with TRBD1. The CDR3 runs 14 residues. Germline trimming cut 8 bases from V and 6 bases from J; bases unmatched to any gene: 12. In DNA, the CDR3 is TGTGCCAGCCTAACCCCCGACAGGGAACATGGCTACACCTTC. It encodes CASLTPDREHGYTF.

V gene TRBV6-5 combines with J gene TRBJ1-1, with TRBD1 matching 7 bases. J gave up 1 base and V 5 bases, and 7 bases lay outside the gene matches. This CDR3 is built from 15 residues. Germline assignment: CDR1 MNHEY and CDR2 SVGAGI. In nucleotides, the CDR3 is TGTGCCAGCAGTACCGACAGGGCCCAGAACACTGAAGCTTTCTTT. Amino acid sequence: CASSTDRAQNTEAFF.

The chain recombines TRBV7-9 with TRBJ1-1; D gene ambiguous. This CDR3 is 14 amino acids long. Germline lookup yields CDR1 SEHNR and CDR2 FQNEAQ (reference sequence). Trimming removed 5 bases at V and 0 bases at J, with 10 bases between. CDR3 amino acids: CASSLKAVNTEAFF. CDR3 DNA sequence: TGTGCCAGCAGCCTCAAGGCAGTGAACACTGAAGCTTTCTTT. Complete variable domain (other parts from reference TRBV7-9 and TRBJ1-1): DTGVSQNPRHKITKRGQNVTFRCDPISEHNRLYWYRQTLGQGPEFLTYFQNEAQLEKSRLLSDRFSAERPKGSFSTLEIQRTEQGDSAMYLCASSLKAVNTEAFFGQGTRLTVV.

The chain recombines TRBV6-6 with TRBJ2-7, with D uncertain. V was pared by 11 bases and J by 0 bases, with 8 bases between. This CDR3 region has 11 residues. Germline V gene data show CDR1 as MNHNY and CDR2 as SVGAGI (reference sequence). The CDR3 protein is CAYGSSYEQYF. Here the CDR3 DNA reads TGTGCCTATGGTAGCTCCTACGAGCAGTACTTC.